This T cell receptor (beta chain) came from a study of cytotoxic CD8 clonotypes in ibrutinib-treated CLL. This CDR3 has 15 amino acids. V shed 2 bases, J shed 7 bases, and the junction held 8 bases outside the gene matches. Germline assignment: CDR1 SGHRS and CDR2 YFSETQ. Profiling relied on immunoSEQ multiplex PCR, and the TCRdb table lists in-frame clones only, not all of them. The sample lists approximately 67,000 clones; around 84% were seen once. As input for TCR beta libraries, roughly 2.1 micrograms of genomic DNA came from cryopreserved PBMCs. This chain links TRBV5-1 with TRBJ1-4, with 7 bases lining up with TRBD1. The receptor comes from a human donor with chronic lymphocytic leukemia. The sample in question was PBMCs, obtained at disease progression, from a patient treated with ibrutinib. Here the CDR3 reads CASSFTTGKSEKLFF. CDR3 in DNA: TGCGCCAGCAGCTTCACGACAGGGAAGAGTGAAAAACTGTTTTTT.